These T cell receptor beta chains were read from a single sample in a study of human thymus T cells. Libraries were prepared by immunoSEQ multiplex PCR; TCRdb keeps only in-frame clonotypes and omits some of them. The sample carries around 120,000 clones, approximately 96% recorded once. The specimen was thymus tissue. The receptors were sampled from a boy under two years old with a congenital heart defect but otherwise immunologically healthy. CDR3s include the opening cysteine and the closing phenylalanine or tryptophan.

j_call: TRBJ1-4
v_call: TRBV6-1
cdr3_aa: CASKLQGRGEKLFF

j_call: TRBJ2-3
v_call: TRBV15
cdr3_aa: CATSRELGTSGNTDTQYF

j_call: TRBJ1-5
v_call: TRBV28
cdr3_aa: CASSWPGHDQPQHF

j_call: TRBJ1-2
v_call: TRBV5-6
cdr3_aa: CASSRPHQGSVHGYTF

j_call: TRBJ2-7
v_call: TRBV4-2
cdr3_aa: CASSPTPGTSSYEQYF

j_call: TRBJ1-1
v_call: TRBV27
cdr3_aa: CASSFKVGPGRYTEAFF

j_call: TRBJ1-1
v_call: TRBV27
cdr3_aa: CASSFSFKDTEAFF

j_call: TRBJ2-6
v_call: TRBV7-2
cdr3_aa: CASSLGVYSGANVLTF

j_call: TRBJ1-2
v_call: TRBV30
cdr3_aa: CAWSSYRYTF

j_call: TRBJ1-1
v_call: TRBV11-2
cdr3_aa: CASRTGRTGGINMNTEAFF

j_call: TRBJ2-5
v_call: TRBV14
cdr3_aa: CASSQVSAAGTQYF

j_call: TRBJ1-1
v_call: TRBV7-9
cdr3_aa: CASSRTAGGASEAFF

j_call: TRBJ2-7
v_call: TRBV5-1
cdr3_aa: CASSPSGGFSYEQYF

j_call: TRBJ2-5
v_call: TRBV5-6
cdr3_aa: CASSHGPRQGSETQYF

j_call: TRBJ2-7
v_call: TRBV29-1
cdr3_aa: CSVAAGGYYEQYF

j_call: TRBJ2-5
v_call: TRBV14
cdr3_aa: CASSHASRGGHEETQYF

j_call: TRBJ2-1
v_call: TRBV28
cdr3_aa: CASSSAGGSYNEQFF

j_call: TRBJ2-5
v_call: TRBV2
cdr3_aa: CASSGRRGNLSYQETQYF

j_call: TRBJ2-3
v_call: TRBV5-4
cdr3_aa: CASSCYLRGAYADTQYF

j_call: TRBJ2-3
v_call: TRBV19
cdr3_aa: CASSTPQGPWPDTQYF

j_call: TRBJ2-3
v_call: TRBV4-2
cdr3_aa: CASSQDIPTSPDSTDTQYF

j_call: TRBJ1-1
v_call: TRBV7-2
cdr3_aa: CASSSQPDPGLALPTEAFF

j_call: TRBJ2-5
v_call: TRBV23-1
cdr3_aa: CASTLGLAGGAGETQYF

j_call: TRBJ1-5
v_call: TRBV5-5
cdr3_aa: CASSPDLLTGGSDSNQPQHF

j_call: TRBJ1-1
v_call: TRBV20-1
cdr3_aa: CSAPTAEAFF

j_call: TRBJ1-3
v_call: TRBV2
cdr3_aa: CASSRQGANTIYF

j_call: TRBJ1-5
v_call: TRBV6-1
cdr3_aa: CASSGQGAGQPQHF

j_call: TRBJ1-3
v_call: TRBV7-9
cdr3_aa: CASSLARGRSGNTIYF

j_call: TRBJ2-1
v_call: TRBV7-2
cdr3_aa: CASSLAVGRPPNEQFF

j_call: TRBJ2-3
v_call: TRBV2
cdr3_aa: CASVVAGELSTDTQYF

j_call: TRBJ2-7
v_call: TRBV27
cdr3_aa: CASSSNLSSSPGEQYF

j_call: TRBJ1-1
v_call: TRBV28
cdr3_aa: CASSSIFRGGSTEAFF

j_call: TRBJ1-2
v_call: TRBV5-1
cdr3_aa: CASSLAGSGTPNYGYTF

j_call: TRBJ2-7
v_call: TRBV19
cdr3_aa: CASSIRSRAYEQYF

j_call: TRBJ2-7
v_call: TRBV6-5
cdr3_aa: CASSPTTGGAYEQYF

j_call: TRBJ1-4
v_call: TRBV28
cdr3_aa: CASSTQGARGEKLFF

j_call: TRBJ1-2
v_call: TRBV30
cdr3_aa: CAWSPRGMAYGYTF

j_call: TRBJ1-1
v_call: TRBV10-3
cdr3_aa: CAITNRGRTFF

j_call: TRBJ2-5
v_call: TRBV5-1
cdr3_aa: CASSLRAGKETQYF

j_call: TRBJ1-5
v_call: TRBV28
cdr3_aa: CATVPGQGSGQPQHF

j_call: TRBJ1-6
v_call: TRBV27
cdr3_aa: CASTQTGGGSSYNSPLHF

j_call: TRBJ2-1
v_call: TRBV2
cdr3_aa: CASSGGTLKNEQFF

j_call: TRBJ1-5
v_call: TRBV6-6
cdr3_aa: CASSYPTGNNQPQHF